Shown below are 8 T cell receptor beta chains from a single sample sequenced in a study of read filtering for tumor transcriptome and immune sequencing. Molecular barcoded adaptors covering alpha/delta and beta/gamma chains were used on around 370 ng RNA. TCRdb called the reads again in MiXCR, with one record for every CDR3 protein. The table lists approximately 62,000 distinct CDR3 sequences, approximately 18% of them singletons. Sequencing input: a population of CD138-negative cells sorted from bone marrow. These receptors came from a donor over 35 with multiple myeloma.

The chain recombines TRBV5-1 with TRBJ1-2; possible D gene TRBD1, 6 bases. The CDR3 is made up of 15 amino acids. Per the germline V gene, CDR1 is SGHRS and CDR2 is YFSETQ. The V end was cut by 0 bases, the J end by 6 bases, with 15 bases between. For the CDR3, the DNA is TGCGCCAGCAGCTTGGGTGCGGGACATTCTAATGGCTACACCTTC. Amino acids: CASSLGAGHSNGYTF.

This clonotype occurred many times. The chain joins TRBV20-1 to TRBJ1-5; 9 bases align to TRBD1. The CDR3 consists of 14 residues. Germline V gene lookup returns CDR1 DFQATT and CDR2 SNEGSKA (reference sequence). The junction had 8 bases not matched to a gene; V was cut back by 5 bases and J by 6 bases. For the CDR3, the DNA is TGCAGTGCTCCTACTACAGGGGGCGGTCAGCCCCAGCATTTT. Translation: CSAPTTGGGQPQHF.

In the case of this clonotype: This may stem from a read error, because a much larger clone lies one nucleotide away. This chain links TRBV28 with TRBJ2-4; perhaps TRBD1 as D (6 bases). The V gene's germline CDR1 is MDHEN and CDR2 SYDVKM. This CDR3 has 18 residues. V gave up 5 bases and J gave up 4 bases, with 24 bases separating them. CDR3 bases: TGTGCCAGCAGTCAACATCCCCGGGACATATACCTTAAAAACATTCAGTACTTC. Its translation is CASSQHPRDIYLKNIQYF.

This clonotype was observed at least ten times. The chain combines TRBV29-1 with TRBJ2-3, with 7 positions matching TRBD2. Germline CDR1 and CDR2: SQVTM and ANQGSEA. J was trimmed by 6 bases and V by 8 bases; bases with no gene match: 8. The CDR3 has 12 amino acids. CDR3 amino acids: CSKTGGGDTQYF. CDR3 nucleotides: TGCAGCAAAACGGGGGGAGGCGATACGCAGTATTTT.

As to this clonotype: A clone one base away is much larger, so this may be a read error. J is TRBJ2-1 and V is TRBV29-1, with D possibly matching TRBD2 (5 bases). CDR3 length: 16 residues. Trimming removed 5 bases from V and 2 bases from J, with 19 bases in between. The germline V gene has CDR1 SQVTM and CDR2 ANQGSEA. CDR3 loop: CSVPGPNGGPYNEQFF. CDR3 sequence (DNA): TGCAGCGTTCCCGGACCGAATGGAGGTCCCTACAATGAGCAGTTCTTC.

This rearrangement joins TRBV20-1 to TRBJ2-4, with 10 positions matching TRBD2. V was pared by 0 bases and J by 0 bases, with 11 bases of the junction left unmatched. Germline loops: CDR1 DFQATT, CDR2 SNEGSKA (reference sequence). This CDR3 is 19 amino acids long. The CDR3 is CSAREGGPGLAIAKNIQYF. The CDR3 nucleotides read TGCAGTGCTAGAGAAGGGGGACCGGGACTAGCGATAGCCAAAAACATTCAGTACTTC.

This clonotype was counted ten times or more. This sequence joins TRBV7-3 and TRBJ2-7, with 9 bases matching TRBD2. Looked up from germline, CDR1 is SGHTA and CDR2 is FQGTGA. The CDR3 covers 14 residues. Trimming took 2 bases from V and 7 from J; bases not matched to a gene: 6. The CDR3 here is CASSLAGGLREQYF. In DNA, the CDR3 is TGTGCCAGCAGCTTAGCGGGAGGGTTAAGAGAGCAGTACTTC.

This clonotype showed up many times. The rearrangement joins TRBV11-2 to TRBJ2-5; 8 bases align to TRBD1. V shed 1 base and J 2 bases; nucleotides not matched to a gene: 0. CDR1 is SGHAT and CDR2 is FQNNGV in the germline V gene. This CDR3 contains 14 residues. DNA of the CDR3: TGTGCCAGCAGCTTAGGGACAGGGCAAGAGACCCAGTACTTC. This sequence encodes CASSLGTGQETQYF.